Below, 9 T cell receptor beta chains from the same sample are listed, as sequenced in a study of a mutant IDH1 vaccine in newly diagnosed glioma. Sequencing was performed with immunoSEQ multiplex PCR; in TCRdb, only in-frame clones are kept and a portion is missing. The sample has around 33,000 clones, around 80% seen once. Time point defined: baseline, week 1 (first vaccination visit). Treatment noted: pre-vaccination baseline after standard-of-care therapy. Sequencing used peripheral blood mononuclear cells (PBMCs), obtained from a glioma patient treated with radiotherapy, temozolomide or both. The receptors were gathered from a man aged 45-65 years with glioma. Some clones in this sample may be carry-over from other donors' samples.

The chain has TRBV7-2 and TRBJ2-3; TRBD2 is a possible D gene (6 bases). This CDR3 region has 16 residues. CDR1 and CDR2 (germline): SGHTA, FQGNSA. The V and J ends lost 1 base and 7 bases respectively, with 18 bases between them. The CDR3: CASSLEGSGSWNTQYF. CDR3 coding DNA: TGTGCCAGCAGCTTAGAAGGTAGCGGAAGTTGGAATACGCAGTATTTT.

The table lists this clone with a few counts. The chain is built from TRBV28 and TRBJ1-2, with D possibly being TRBD1 (5 bases). CDR1 and CDR2 (germline): MDHEN, SYDVKM. This CDR3 contains 13 residues. CDR3 sequence: CAVKTSGEAGYTF. The CDR3 DNA is TGTGCGGTAAAGACCTCGGGGGAGGCTGGCTACACCTTC.

This chain uses TRBV10-3 with TRBJ2-5; 7 nucleotides agree with TRBD1. The CDR3 sequence is 16 residues long. Losses at the gene ends were 2 bases for V and 4 bases for J; bases not matched to a gene: 10. Germline V lookup: CDR1 ENHRY, CDR2 SYGVKD. The CDR3 nucleotides read TGTGCCATCAGTGAGGAGAGAGGGAACAGGGGAGAGACCCAGTACTTC. It specifies CAISEERGNRGETQYF.

The J gene is TRBJ2-5, the V gene TRBV6-4; 8 bases fit TRBD2. The CDR3 spans 15 residues. The ends lost 4 bases at V and 3 bases at J; junction bases unmatched: 7. The V gene's germline CDR1 is MRHNA and CDR2 SNTAGT. The CDR3 spells CASSGGGTSKETQYF. The CDR3 nucleotides read TGTGCCAGCAGTGGGGGGGGGACTAGTAAAGAGACCCAGTACTTC.

The chain joins TRBV11-3 to TRBJ2-5; TRBD2 agrees at 7 bases. The CDR3 covers 12 residues. The junction had 2 bases not matched to a gene; V was cut back by 5 bases and J by 5 bases. Germline-derived CDR1 and CDR2 are SGHNT and YENEEA. This CDR3 is CASSRGVETQYF. The CDR3 nucleotides are TGTGCCAGCAGCCGGGGGGTTGAGACCCAGTACTTC.

The rearrangement links TRBV9 to TRBJ1-5; D perhaps matches TRBD1 (6 bases). Germline V gives CDR1 SGDLS, CDR2 YYNGEE. The germline V and J ends were trimmed by 0 bases and 4 bases, with 11 bases remaining between them. The CDR3 is 15 residues long. Written as DNA, the CDR3 is TGTGCCAGCAGCGTAGAGGGGGGAGCGAATCAGCCCCAGCATTTT. This encodes CASSVEGGANQPQHF.

This chain joins TRBV6-6 and TRBJ2-6, with 11 nucleotides matching TRBD1. After removal of 6 bases from V and 3 bases from J, the junction contained 4 bases not matched to a gene. The germline V gene encodes CDR1 MNHNY and CDR2 SVGAGI (reference sequence). The CDR3 consists of 16 residues. The CDR3 nucleotides are TGTGCCAGCAGGGGACAGGGGGGAGGTGGGGCCAACGTCCTGACTTTC. It specifies CASRGQGGGGANVLTF.

The chain uses TRBV2 and TRBJ2-7; D is ambiguous. Trimming removed 2 bases at V and 1 base at J, with 6 bases between. The germline V gene encodes CDR1 SNHLY and CDR2 FYNNEI. The CDR3 extends over 13 amino acids. The CDR3: CASSEPASYEQYF. The CDR3 coding sequence is TGTGCCAGCAGTGAACCCGCATCCTACGAGCAGTACTTC.

This clone turned up a few times. J is TRBJ2-3 and V is TRBV27; D may be TRBD2 (5 bases). V lost 2 bases and J 3 bases, leaving 9 bases between the germline ends. There are 14 residues in the CDR3. Germline CDR1 MNHEY, CDR2 SMNVEV (reference sequence). The chain's CDR3 is CASSLRRPTDTQYF. The DNA of the CDR3 is TGTGCCAGCAGTTTACGGAGGCCGACAGATACGCAGTATTTT.